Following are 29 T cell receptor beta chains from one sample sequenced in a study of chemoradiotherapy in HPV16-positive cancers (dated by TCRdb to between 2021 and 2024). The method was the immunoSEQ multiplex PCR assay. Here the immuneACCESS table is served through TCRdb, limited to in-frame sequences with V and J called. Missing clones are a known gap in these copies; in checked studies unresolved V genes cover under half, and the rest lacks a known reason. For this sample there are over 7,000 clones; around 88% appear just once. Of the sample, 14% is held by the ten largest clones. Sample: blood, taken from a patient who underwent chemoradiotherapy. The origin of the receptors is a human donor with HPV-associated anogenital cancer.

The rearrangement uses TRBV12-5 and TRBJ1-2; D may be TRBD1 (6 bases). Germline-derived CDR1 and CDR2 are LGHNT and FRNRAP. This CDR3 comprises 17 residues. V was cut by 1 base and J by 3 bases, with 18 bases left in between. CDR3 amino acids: CASGLEFLGGKHYGYTF. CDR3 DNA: TGTGCTAGTGGTTTGGAGTTTCTCGGGGGCAAGCACTATGGCTACACCTTC.

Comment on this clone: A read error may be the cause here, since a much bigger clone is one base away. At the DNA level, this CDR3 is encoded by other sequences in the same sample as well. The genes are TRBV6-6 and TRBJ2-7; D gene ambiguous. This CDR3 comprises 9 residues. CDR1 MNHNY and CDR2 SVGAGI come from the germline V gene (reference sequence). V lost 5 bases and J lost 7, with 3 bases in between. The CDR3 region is CASSVEQYF. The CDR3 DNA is TGTGCCAGCAGTGTTGAGCAGTACTTC.

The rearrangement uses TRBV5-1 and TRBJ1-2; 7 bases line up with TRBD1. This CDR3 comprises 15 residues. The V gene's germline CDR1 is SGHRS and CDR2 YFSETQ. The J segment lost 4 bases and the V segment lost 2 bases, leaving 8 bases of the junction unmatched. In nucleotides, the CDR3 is TGCGCCAGCAGCTTACAGACAGGGAGGGGCTATGGCTACACCTTC. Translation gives CASSLQTGRGYGYTF.

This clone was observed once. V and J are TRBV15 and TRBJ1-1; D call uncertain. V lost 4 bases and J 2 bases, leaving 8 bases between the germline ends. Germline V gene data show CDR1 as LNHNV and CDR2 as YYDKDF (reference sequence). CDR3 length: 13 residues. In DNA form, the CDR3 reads TGTGCCACCAGCACGGACCAAAACACTGAAGCTTTCTTT. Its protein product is CATSTDQNTEAFF.

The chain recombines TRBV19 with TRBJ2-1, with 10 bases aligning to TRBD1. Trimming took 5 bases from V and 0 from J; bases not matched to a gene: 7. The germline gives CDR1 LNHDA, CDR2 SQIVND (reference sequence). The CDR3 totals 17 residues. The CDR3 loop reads CASSPGTGVGSYNEQFF. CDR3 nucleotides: TGTGCCAGTAGTCCCGGGACAGGGGTCGGCTCCTACAATGAGCAGTTCTTC.

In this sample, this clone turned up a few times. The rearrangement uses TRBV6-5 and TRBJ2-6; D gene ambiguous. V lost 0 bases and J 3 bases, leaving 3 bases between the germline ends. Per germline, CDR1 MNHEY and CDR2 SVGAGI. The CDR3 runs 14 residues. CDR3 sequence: CASSYSSGANVLTF. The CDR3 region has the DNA TGTGCCAGCAGTTACTCGAGTGGGGCCAACGTCCTGACTTTC.

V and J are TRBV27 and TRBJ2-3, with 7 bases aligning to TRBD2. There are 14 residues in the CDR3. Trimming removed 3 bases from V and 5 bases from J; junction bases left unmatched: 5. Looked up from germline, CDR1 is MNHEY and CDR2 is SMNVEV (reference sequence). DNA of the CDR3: TGTGCCAGCAGTTTTAGCGGGTATGGAGATACGCAGTATTTT. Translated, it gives CASSFSGYGDTQYF.

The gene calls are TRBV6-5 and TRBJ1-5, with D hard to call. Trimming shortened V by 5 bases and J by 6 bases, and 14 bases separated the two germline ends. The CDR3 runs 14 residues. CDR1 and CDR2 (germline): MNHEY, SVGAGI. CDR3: CASSPPATTQPQHF. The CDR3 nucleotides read TGTGCCAGCAGTCCCCCAGCCACGACTCAGCCCCAGCATTTT.

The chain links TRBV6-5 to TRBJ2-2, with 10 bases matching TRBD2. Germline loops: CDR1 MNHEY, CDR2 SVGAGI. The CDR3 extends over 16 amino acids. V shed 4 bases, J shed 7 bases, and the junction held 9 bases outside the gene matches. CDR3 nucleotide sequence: TGTGCCAGCAGTTTAAGCGGGGGGGCCGCATACGGGGAGCTGTTTTTT. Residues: CASSLSGGAAYGELFF.

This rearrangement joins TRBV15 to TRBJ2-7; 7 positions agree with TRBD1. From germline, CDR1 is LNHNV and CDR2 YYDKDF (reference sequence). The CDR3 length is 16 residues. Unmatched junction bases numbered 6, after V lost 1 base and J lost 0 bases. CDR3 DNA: TGTGCCACCAGCAGAGGAAGGGGGCCGAGCTCCTACGAGCAGTACTTC. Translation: CATSRGRGPSSYEQYF. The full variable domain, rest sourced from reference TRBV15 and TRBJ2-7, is DAMVIQNPRYQVTQFGKPVTLSCSQTLNHNVMYWYQQKSSQAPKLLFHYYDKDFNNEADTPDNFQSRRPNTSFCFLDIRSPGLGDTAMYLCATSRGRGPSSYEQYFGPGTRLTVT.

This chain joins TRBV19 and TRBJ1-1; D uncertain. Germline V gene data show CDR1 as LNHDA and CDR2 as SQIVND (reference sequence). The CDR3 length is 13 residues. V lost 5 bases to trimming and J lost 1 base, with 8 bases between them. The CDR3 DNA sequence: TGTGCCAGTAGTGACGGTAAGAACACTGAAGCTTTCTTT. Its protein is CASSDGKNTEAFF.

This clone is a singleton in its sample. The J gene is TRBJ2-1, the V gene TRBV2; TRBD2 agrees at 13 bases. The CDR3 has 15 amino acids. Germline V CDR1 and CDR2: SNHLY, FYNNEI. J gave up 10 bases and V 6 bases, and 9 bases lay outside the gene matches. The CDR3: CASSLYGLAGVEQFF. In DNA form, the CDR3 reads TGTGCCAGCAGCCTGTACGGACTAGCGGGGGTCGAGCAGTTCTTC.

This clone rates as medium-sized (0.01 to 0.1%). For the CDR3, the DNA is TGTGCCAGCAGCTCGGAGTGGGGGTCAGATACGCAGTATTTT. Translated: CASSSEWGSDTQYF. The V call is TRBV7-2, the J call TRBJ2-3, with D possibly being TRBD1 or TRBD2 (5 bases each). The CDR3 sequence is 14 residues long. The V end was cut by 4 bases, the J end by 4 bases, with 12 bases between. CDR1 SGHTA and CDR2 FQGNSA come from the germline V gene.

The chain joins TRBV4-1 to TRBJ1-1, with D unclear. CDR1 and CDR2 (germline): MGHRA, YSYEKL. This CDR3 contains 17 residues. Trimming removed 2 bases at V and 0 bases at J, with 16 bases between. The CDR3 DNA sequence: TGCGCCAGCAGCCAACGGGATCCCAACCTCATGAACACTGAAGCTTTCTTT. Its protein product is CASSQRDPNLMNTEAFF.

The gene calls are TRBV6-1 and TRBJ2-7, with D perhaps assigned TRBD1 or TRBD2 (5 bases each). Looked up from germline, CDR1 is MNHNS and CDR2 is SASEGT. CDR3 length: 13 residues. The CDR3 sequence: CALGVLARYEQYF. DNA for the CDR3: TGTGCATTGGGGGTATTGGCACGCTACGAGCAGTACTTC.

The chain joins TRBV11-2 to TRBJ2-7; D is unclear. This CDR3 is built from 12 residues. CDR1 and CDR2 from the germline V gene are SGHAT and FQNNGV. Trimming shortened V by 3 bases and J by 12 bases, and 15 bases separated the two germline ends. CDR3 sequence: CASSLKNNAVYF. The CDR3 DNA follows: TGTGCCAGCAGCTTGAAAAACAATGCGGTGTACTTC.

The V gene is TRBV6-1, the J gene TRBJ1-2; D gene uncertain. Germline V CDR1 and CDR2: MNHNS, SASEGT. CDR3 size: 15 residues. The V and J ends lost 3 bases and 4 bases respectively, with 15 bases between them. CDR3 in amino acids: CASSEGTSDFYGYTF. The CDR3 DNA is TGTGCCAGCAGTGAGGGTACCTCAGACTTCTATGGCTACACCTTC.

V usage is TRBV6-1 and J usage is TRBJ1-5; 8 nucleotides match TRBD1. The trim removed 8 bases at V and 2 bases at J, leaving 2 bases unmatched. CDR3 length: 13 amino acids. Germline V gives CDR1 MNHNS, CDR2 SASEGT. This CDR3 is CASATGGNQPQHF. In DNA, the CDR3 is TGTGCCAGCGCGACAGGGGGCAATCAGCCCCAGCATTTT.

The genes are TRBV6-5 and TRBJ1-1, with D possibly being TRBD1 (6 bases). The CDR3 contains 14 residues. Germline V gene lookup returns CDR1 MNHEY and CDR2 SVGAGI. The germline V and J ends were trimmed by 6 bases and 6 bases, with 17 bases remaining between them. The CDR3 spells CASRRTRGAAEAFF. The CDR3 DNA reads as TGTGCCAGCAGGAGGACAAGGGGGGCCGCTGAAGCTTTCTTT.

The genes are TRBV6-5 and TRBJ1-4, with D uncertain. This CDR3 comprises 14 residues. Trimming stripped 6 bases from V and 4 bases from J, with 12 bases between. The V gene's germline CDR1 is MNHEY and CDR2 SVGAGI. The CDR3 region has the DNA TGTGCCAGCAGCCCGAGGCAGCATAATGAAAAACTGTTTTTT. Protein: CASSPRQHNEKLFF.

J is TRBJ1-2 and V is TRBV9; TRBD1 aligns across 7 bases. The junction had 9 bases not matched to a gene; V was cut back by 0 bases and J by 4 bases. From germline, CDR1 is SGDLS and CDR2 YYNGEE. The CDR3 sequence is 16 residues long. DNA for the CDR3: TGTGCCAGCAGCGTAGCTTGGGACAGCCTTGCCTATGGCTACACCTTC. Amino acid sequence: CASSVAWDSLAYGYTF. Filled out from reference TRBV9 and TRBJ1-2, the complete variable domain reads DSGVTQTPKHLITATGQRVTLRCSPRSGDLSVYWYQQSLDQGLQFLIQYYNGEERAKGNILERFSAQQFPDLHSELNLSSLELGDSALYFCASSVAWDSLAYGYTFGSGTRLTVV.

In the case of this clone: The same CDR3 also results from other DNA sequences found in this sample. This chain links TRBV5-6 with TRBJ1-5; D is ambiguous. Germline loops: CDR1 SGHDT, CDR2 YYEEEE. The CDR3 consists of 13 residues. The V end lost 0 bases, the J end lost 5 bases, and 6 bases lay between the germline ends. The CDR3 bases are TGTGCCAGCAGCTTGGGGCCAGATCAGCCCCAGCATTTT. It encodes CASSLGPDQPQHF.

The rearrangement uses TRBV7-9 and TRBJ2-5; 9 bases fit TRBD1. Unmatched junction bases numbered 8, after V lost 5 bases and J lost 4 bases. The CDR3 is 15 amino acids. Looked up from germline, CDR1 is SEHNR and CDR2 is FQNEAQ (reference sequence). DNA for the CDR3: TGTGCCAGCAGCGCGGGACAGGGTGAGCGAGAGACCCAGTACTTC. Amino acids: CASSAGQGERETQYF. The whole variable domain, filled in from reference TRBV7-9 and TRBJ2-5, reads DTGVSQNPRHKITKRGQNVTFRCDPISEHNRLYWYRQTLGQGPEFLTYFQNEAQLEKSRLLSDRFSAERPKGSFSTLEIQRTEQGDSAMYLCASSAGQGERETQYFGPGTRLLVL.

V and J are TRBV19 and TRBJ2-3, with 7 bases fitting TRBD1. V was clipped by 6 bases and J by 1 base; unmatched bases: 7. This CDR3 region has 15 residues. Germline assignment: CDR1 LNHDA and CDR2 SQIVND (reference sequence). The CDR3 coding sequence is TGTGCCAGTAGCCTTGACAGGGCAGGCACAGATACGCAGTATTTT. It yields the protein CASSLDRAGTDTQYF. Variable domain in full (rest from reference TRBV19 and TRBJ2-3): DGGITQSPKYLFRKEGQNVTLSCEQNLNHDAMYWYRQDPGQGLRLIYYSQIVNDFQKGDIAEGYSVSREKKESFPLTVTSAQKNPTAFYLCASSLDRAGTDTQYFGPGTRLTVL.

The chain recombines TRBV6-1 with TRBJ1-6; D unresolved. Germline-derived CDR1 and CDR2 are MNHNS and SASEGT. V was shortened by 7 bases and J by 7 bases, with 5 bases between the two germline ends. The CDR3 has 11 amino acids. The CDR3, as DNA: TGTGCCAGCAACGCAAATTCACCCCTCCACTTT. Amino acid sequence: CASNANSPLHF.

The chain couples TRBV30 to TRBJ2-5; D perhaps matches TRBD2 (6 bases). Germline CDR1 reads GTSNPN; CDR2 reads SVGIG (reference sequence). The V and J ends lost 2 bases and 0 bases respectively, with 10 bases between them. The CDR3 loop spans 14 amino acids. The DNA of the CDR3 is TGTGCCTGGAGTAGGGAGGAACACCAAGAGACCCAGTACTTC. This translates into CAWSREEHQETQYF.

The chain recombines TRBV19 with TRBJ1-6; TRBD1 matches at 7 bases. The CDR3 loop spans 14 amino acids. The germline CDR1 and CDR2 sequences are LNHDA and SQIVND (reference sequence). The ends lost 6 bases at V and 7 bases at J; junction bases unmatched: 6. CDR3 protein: CASSEDRFNSPLHF. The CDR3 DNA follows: TGTGCCAGTAGCGAGGACAGGTTCAATTCACCCCTCCACTTT.

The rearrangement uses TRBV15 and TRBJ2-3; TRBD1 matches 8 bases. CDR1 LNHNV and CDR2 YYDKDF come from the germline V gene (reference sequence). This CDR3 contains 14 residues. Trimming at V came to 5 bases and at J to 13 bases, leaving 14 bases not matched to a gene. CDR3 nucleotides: TGTGCCACCAGCTTGGGGGGACAGGCTCCCCTGGAGTATTTT. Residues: CATSLGGQAPLEYF.

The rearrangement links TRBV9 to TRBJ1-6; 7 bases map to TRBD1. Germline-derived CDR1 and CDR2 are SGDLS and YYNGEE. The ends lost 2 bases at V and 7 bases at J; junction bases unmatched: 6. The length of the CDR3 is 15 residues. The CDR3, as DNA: TGTGCCAGCAGCGTCACCGGGACAGAGAATTCACCCCTCCACTTT. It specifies CASSVTGTENSPLHF.